One sample yielded the 27 T cell receptor beta chains listed below, sequenced in a study of blood T cell repertoires in COVID-19. This table comes from immunoSEQ multiplex PCR, and its TCRdb copy is limited to in-frame clones, with some not included. The table has about 370,000 clones, around 87% seen once. Input material: peripheral blood. These receptors originate from a woman aged 25 to 39 with COVID-19, enrolled during active disease.

This clone has a single count. The chain couples TRBV27 to TRBJ2-7; D possibly corresponds to TRBD1 (6 bases). The germline V gene has CDR1 MNHEY and CDR2 SMNVEV (reference sequence). V lost 8 bases, J lost 7 bases, and 21 bases lay in between. The CDR3 runs to 14 residues. CDR3 loop: CASGPGQRPLEQYF. The CDR3 nucleotides are TGTGCCAGCGGCCCGGGACAACGCCCTCTAGAGCAGTACTTC.

V gene TRBV5-1 combines with J gene TRBJ2-5, with TRBD2 matching 8 bases. J lost 3 bases, V lost 1 base, and 5 bases had no gene match. This CDR3 contains 15 residues. Germline V CDR1 and CDR2: SGHRS, YFSETQ. CDR3 in amino acids: CASSLNVGREETQYF. The CDR3, as DNA: TGCGCCAGCAGCTTGAACGTCGGGAGGGAAGAGACCCAGTACTTC. The full variable domain, its missing parts supplied by reference TRBV5-1 and TRBJ2-5, is KAGVTQTPRYLIKTRGQQVTLSCSPISGHRSVSWYQQTPGQGLQFLFEYFSETQRNKGNFPGRFSGRQFSNSRSEMNVSTLELGDSALYLCASSLNVGREETQYFGPGTRLLVL.

The V call is TRBV20-1, the J call TRBJ2-6; TRBD2 matches at 7 bases. The CDR3 consists of 16 residues. V shed 3 bases, J shed 1 base, and the junction held 6 bases outside the gene matches. The V gene's germline CDR1 is DFQATT and CDR2 SNEGSKA (reference sequence). Here the CDR3 reads CSASRREGSGANVLTF. In DNA, the CDR3 is TGCAGTGCTAGTCGGAGGGAGGGGTCTGGGGCCAACGTCCTGACTTTC.

The chain uses TRBV25-1 and TRBJ2-5, with 10 bases lining up with TRBD1. The CDR3 runs 15 residues. Per germline, CDR1 MGHDK and CDR2 SYGVNS. The J segment lost 5 bases and the V segment lost 3 bases, leaving 6 bases of the junction unmatched. CDR3 coding DNA: TGTGCCAGCAGTGATTGGGGACAGGGGAGGGAGACCCAGTACTTC. This gives the protein CASSDWGQGRETQYF.

This chain connects TRBV19 to TRBJ2-7, with TRBD1 identical over 11 bases. This CDR3 has 20 amino acids. Germline CDR1 reads LNHDA; CDR2 reads SQIVND (reference sequence). V was clipped by 4 bases and J by 2 bases; unmatched bases: 19. The CDR3 nucleotides read TGTGCCAGTAGTACGACCCCGCCGGGACAGGGGGGACTCCTCCCCTACGAGCAGTACTTC. Its protein is CASSTTPPGQGGLLPYEQYF.

This clone has a single count. The rearrangement links TRBV6-5 to TRBJ1-6; TRBD1 is a possible D gene (5 bases). The germline V gene encodes CDR1 MNHEY and CDR2 SVGAGI. The CDR3 covers 15 residues. Trimming cost V 0 bases and J 8 bases, with 11 bases left between them. CDR3: CASSYSGHSYSPLHF. DNA for the CDR3: TGTGCCAGCAGTTACTCCGGACACTCGTATTCACCCCTCCACTTT.

The chain joins TRBV28 to TRBJ2-5; 11 bases match TRBD1. CDR1 and CDR2 from the germline V gene are MDHEN and SYDVKM. The V segment lost 3 bases and the J segment 4 bases; nucleotides outside the gene matches: 22. The CDR3 runs 21 residues. The CDR3 DNA follows: TGTGCCAGCAGTTTTCTGGGGACAGGGGGTGTGAGGCGGGAGGGACGAGAGACCCAGTACTTC. Translated, it gives CASSFLGTGGVRREGRETQYF.

The chain is built from TRBV10-2 and TRBJ2-7; 8 nucleotides align to TRBD2. J lost 9 bases, V lost 6 bases, and 13 bases had no gene match. The length of the CDR3 is 14 residues. Germline values: CDR1 WSHSY, CDR2 SAAADI. The CDR3 DNA reads as TGCGCCAGCAGCCCCAGCGGGAGCGCCTCCGGGCAGTACTTC. Translated: CASSPSGSASGQYF.

The chain has TRBV5-6 and TRBJ2-7; TRBD2 is a possible D gene (6 bases). V lost 3 bases, J lost 5 bases, and 24 bases lay in between. This CDR3 region has 17 residues. The germline V gene encodes CDR1 SGHDT and CDR2 YYEEEE. The CDR3 protein is CASSSLLRDSIGHEQYF. The CDR3 DNA sequence: TGTGCCAGCAGCTCACTCCTCCGGGACTCCATCGGTCACGAGCAGTACTTC.

This chain connects TRBV24-1 to TRBJ2-5; 12 bases agree with TRBD2. The CDR3 loop spans 14 amino acids. V lost 4 bases and J lost 5; bases outside the gene matches: 1. The germline V gene has CDR1 KGHDR and CDR2 SFDVKD. The CDR3, as DNA: TGTGCCACCAGTGAAGGGACTAGCGGGGAGACCCAGTACTTC. Amino acid sequence: CATSEGTSGETQYF.

The chain recombines TRBV11-2 with TRBJ2-7; 7 nucleotides match TRBD2. The CDR3 is 14 amino acids. Germline V CDR1 and CDR2: SGHAT, FQNNGV. The V and J ends lost 1 base and 2 bases, in that order; junction bases with no gene match: 2. The CDR3: CASSLGGGPYEQYF. CDR3 bases: TGTGCCAGCAGCTTAGGGGGGGGACCCTACGAGCAGTACTTC. Drawing the rest from reference TRBV11-2 and TRBJ2-7, the complete variable domain is EAGVAQSPRYKIIEKRQSVAFWCNPISGHATLYWYQQILGQGPKLLIQFQNNGVVDDSQLPKDRFSAERLKGVDSTLKIQPAKLEDSAVYLCASSLGGGPYEQYFGPGTRLTVT.

This sequence joins TRBV7-8 and TRBJ2-1; 11 bases line up with TRBD2. V lost 5 bases and J lost 0; bases outside the gene matches: 9. The CDR3 spans 18 residues. The V gene's germline CDR1 is SGHVS and CDR2 FQNEAQ. CDR3 nucleotides: TGTGCCAGCAGCCCGGGACTAGCGGTGGGGTACTCCTACAATGAGCAGTTCTTC. The encoded protein is CASSPGLAVGYSYNEQFF.

The gene calls are TRBV7-2 and TRBJ2-1; 13 positions match TRBD2. J was trimmed by 6 bases and V by 4 bases; bases with no gene match: 6. The germline V gene has CDR1 SGHTA and CDR2 FQGNSA. The CDR3 contains 16 residues. The CDR3 here is CASSSLTSGRFNEQFF. As DNA, the CDR3 is TGTGCCAGCAGCTCCCTGACTAGCGGGAGGTTCAATGAGCAGTTCTTC.

J is TRBJ2-3 and V is TRBV24-1, with a weak D call TRBD2 (6 bases). CDR1 and CDR2 (germline): KGHDR, SFDVKD. The CDR3 spans 15 residues. Trimming stripped 6 bases from V and 2 bases from J, with 14 bases between. Written as DNA, the CDR3 is TGTGCCACCAGTTTCTCCGGGACTCACACAGATACGCAGTATTTT. This translates into CATSFSGTHTDTQYF.

The chain links TRBV5-6 to TRBJ2-2, with 8 bases matching TRBD1. CDR1 and CDR2 (germline): SGHDT, YYEEEE. CDR3 length equals 17 residues. J was trimmed by 1 base and V by 2 bases; bases with no gene match: 7. CDR3: CASSFFQGARNTGELFF. The DNA for the CDR3 is TGTGCCAGCAGCTTCTTCCAGGGGGCGCGGAACACCGGGGAGCTGTTTTTT.

The chain links TRBV30 to TRBJ2-1; 7 nucleotides match TRBD1. V shed 5 bases and J 2 bases; nucleotides not matched to a gene: 6. Germline V gene data show CDR1 as GTSNPN and CDR2 as SVGIG (reference sequence). CDR3 size: 14 residues. DNA for the CDR3: TGTGCCTGGGGGATTGGGACAGCCTACAATGAGCAGTTCTTC. Amino acid sequence: CAWGIGTAYNEQFF.

This chain joins TRBV2 and TRBJ1-5; no clear D. Germline lookup yields CDR1 SNHLY and CDR2 FYNNEI. The length of the CDR3 is 14 residues. V dropped 6 bases and J dropped 4 bases, with 13 bases sitting between them. The chain's CDR3 is CASRPTRTNQPQHF. As DNA, the CDR3 is TGTGCCAGCAGGCCGACTAGAACTAATCAGCCCCAGCATTTT.

The chain is built from TRBV15 and TRBJ1-3; no definite D call. V was pared by 1 base and J by 2 bases, with 12 bases between. Germline V gives CDR1 LNHNV, CDR2 YYDKDF (reference sequence). This CDR3 region has 16 residues. The CDR3 protein is CATSRGAVGTGNTIYF. CDR3 in DNA: TGTGCCACCAGCAGAGGGGCCGTCGGGACTGGAAACACCATATATTTT.

This clone has a single count. The chain uses TRBV5-1 and TRBJ2-7, with 8 bases identical to TRBD2. The CDR3 is 16 amino acids. Germline V CDR1 and CDR2: SGHRS, YFSETQ. Trimming at V came to 0 bases and at J to 1 base, leaving 6 bases not matched to a gene. The CDR3 nucleotides read TGCGCCAGCAGCTTGGGTTCCCGGGGGGGGTCCTACGAGCAGTACTTC. Residues: CASSLGSRGGSYEQYF.

This clone came up a few times. The chain joins TRBV28 to TRBJ1-5; 7 bases are shared with TRBD1. Germline V gene data show CDR1 as MDHEN and CDR2 as SYDVKM. The CDR3 is 16 residues long. V lost 4 bases, J lost 3 bases, and 9 bases stayed unmatched. This CDR3 reads CASSSTLTGDNQPQHF. The CDR3 DNA sequence: TGTGCCAGCAGTTCGACCCTTACAGGGGACAATCAGCCCCAGCATTTT.

The J gene is TRBJ1-1, the V gene TRBV18; D is ambiguous. Trimming removed 2 bases at V and 1 base at J, with 8 bases between. Germline CDR1 is KGHSH and CDR2 is LQKENI. This CDR3 is built from 14 residues. The DNA of the CDR3 is TGTGCCAGCTCACCAGCCGTGGCGAACACTGAAGCTTTCTTT. It yields the protein CASSPAVANTEAFF.

The chain uses TRBV28 and TRBJ2-7, with 9 bases identical to TRBD1. Germline V gene data show CDR1 as MDHEN and CDR2 as SYDVKM. Trimming at V came to 7 bases and at J to 0 bases, leaving 4 bases not matched to a gene. The CDR3 spans 14 residues. The CDR3 nucleotides read TGTGCCAGCATTCGGGACAGGGCCTCCTACGAGCAGTACTTC. It is translated as CASIRDRASYEQYF.

The J gene is TRBJ1-5, the V gene TRBV28, with D possibly being TRBD1 (5 bases). The length of the CDR3 is 12 residues. Germline V gives CDR1 MDHEN, CDR2 SYDVKM. With 7 bases removed from V and 7 bases from J, the gap between germline ends came to 11 bases. The CDR3 sequence: CASNRRVQPQHF. The CDR3 DNA reads TGTGCCAGCAACAGGAGGGTCCAGCCCCAGCATTTT.

This clone appeared many times. The chain combines TRBV4-1 with TRBJ2-3, with 10 bases aligning to TRBD2. Germline trimming cut 4 bases from V and 6 bases from J; bases unmatched to any gene: 7. Per the germline V gene, CDR1 is MGHRA and CDR2 is YSYEKL. The CDR3 loop spans 15 amino acids. The CDR3 coding sequence is TGCGCCAGCAGCCTCGGACTAGCGGCACCCGATACGCAGTATTTT. The encoded protein is CASSLGLAAPDTQYF.

The chain has TRBV7-2 and TRBJ2-2; D might be TRBD2 (7 bases). This CDR3 region has 15 residues. Germline V gene sequence: CDR1 SGHTA, CDR2 FQGNSA. The ends were cut back, 1 base at V and 6 bases at J, with 12 bases in the middle. In nucleotides, the CDR3 is TGTGCCAGCAGCTTAGACGGGGGGCGGGCCGGGGAGCTGTTTTTT. Translated: CASSLDGGRAGELFF. The full variable domain, rest sourced from reference TRBV7-2 and TRBJ2-2, is GAGVSQSPSNKVTEKGKDVELRCDPISGHTALYWYRQSLGQGLEFLIYFQGNSAPDKSGLPSDRFSAERTGGSVSTLTIQRTQQEDSAVYLCASSLDGGRAGELFFGEGSRLTVL.

This clone was seen only once. Other DNA variants within this sample encode the same CDR3. The rearrangement links TRBV29-1 to TRBJ2-2; TRBD2 agrees at 9 bases. V dropped 4 bases and J dropped 0; count of bases not matched to a gene: 6. The CDR3 extends over 16 amino acids. Germline values: CDR1 SQVTM, CDR2 ANQGSEA. The CDR3 region is CSVVGSGSSNTGELFF. The CDR3 DNA reads TGCAGCGTTGTTGGTAGCGGGAGTTCGAACACCGGGGAGCTGTTTTTT.

This clone was recorded a few times. One junction end does not reproduce the germline sequence, and a read error may be involved. The CDR3 bases are TGTGCCAGTAGCATAGCGGGAGGGCCGCGGGAGACCCAGTACTTC. It yields the protein CASSIAGGPRETQYF. The chain combines TRBV19 with TRBJ2-5, with 11 positions matching TRBD2. The CDR3 covers 15 residues. Germline V gives CDR1 LNHDA, CDR2 SQIVND (reference sequence).